The source of this T cell receptor (beta chain) is a study of T cells in Graves' hyperthyroidism and ophthalmopathy. Looking at the study overall: Before any treatment, at initial diagnosis, peripheral blood was collected.

This clonotype was observed a few times. V was trimmed by 4 bases and J by 2 bases, leaving 16 bases between them. The CDR3 covers 16 residues. The V gene's germline CDR1 is SGHNT and CDR2 YYREEE (reference sequence). The CDR3 regions of TCR beta were amplified from RNA transcripts. When the TCR CDR3 underwent first-round RT-PCR, the HTBI primer set was used. Via MiXCR, TCRdb re-called the multiplex PCR reads, giving one row per CDR3 protein. This table has fewer than 500,000 distinct CDR3 sequences, roughly 13% appearing once. These patients, aged 18 to 65, had recently diagnosed hyperthyroidism lasting under 2 months. Preceding any ophthalmopathy symptoms, the blood sample dates from first hyperthyroidism diagnosis.

The source is a young man with Graves' hyperthyroidism that later progressed to Graves' ophthalmopathy. The sample consisted of blood. The V gene is TRBV5-4, the J gene TRBJ1-5, with D maybe TRBD1 (5 bases). CDR3 sequence: CASSRIGGDGNQPQHF. CDR3 nucleotides: TGTGCCAGCAGCCGGATCGGGGGGGACGGCAATCAGCCCCAGCATTTT.